These 13 T cell receptor beta chains share one sample of origin, sequenced in a study of OX40 agonist ivuxolimab in advanced cancers. Assay used: immunoSEQ multiplex PCR; TCRdb lists only in-frame clones, some missing. The sample carries 45,000 to 50,000 clones, around 88% recorded once. The sample was CD4+ or CD8+ T cells sorted from blood, taken in a trial of the OX40 agonist ivuxolimab. The source is an adult with an advanced solid tumor such as melanoma, head and neck, liver or kidney cancer.

This chain connects TRBV11-2 to TRBJ2-3; 14 bases are shared with TRBD2. CDR3 length: 16 residues. With 5 bases clipped from V and 3 bases from J, the junction kept 4 bases outside the gene matches. Germline lookup yields CDR1 SGHAT and CDR2 FQNNGV. CDR3 region: CASSPRTSGGTDTQYF. In DNA form, the CDR3 reads TGTGCCAGCAGCCCGCGGACTAGCGGGGGGACAGATACGCAGTATTTT.

This chain connects TRBV6-1 to TRBJ1-5, with D unclear. From germline, CDR1 is MNHNS and CDR2 SASEGT. Trimming removed 3 bases at V and 4 bases at J, with 7 bases between. CDR3 length: 13 amino acids. The CDR3 sequence is CASSDNENQPQHF. The CDR3 DNA follows: TGTGCCAGCAGTGATAATGAAAATCAGCCCCAGCATTTT.

This clone was seen a handful of times. The V call is TRBV10-2, the J call TRBJ2-1; TRBD2 aligns across 12 bases. The CDR3 runs 14 residues. CDR1 is WSHSY, CDR2 SAAADI, per germline. J lost 6 bases, V lost 8 bases, and 5 bases had no gene match. The CDR3 DNA reads as TGCGCCAGCCATCTGACTAGCGGGAGCAATGAGCAGTTCTTC. This codes for CASHLTSGSNEQFF.

The CDR3 nucleotides read TGTGCCAGCAGCTTAATGGGGGGTGCGACAAACTACGAGCAGTACTTC. The encoded protein is CASSLMGGATNYEQYF. V usage is TRBV7-3 and J usage is TRBJ2-7, with a possible D match to TRBD2 (6 bases). The germline CDR1 and CDR2 sequences are SGHTA and FQGTGA. This CDR3 has 16 residues. V was pared by 1 base and J by 3 bases, with 16 bases between. The full variable domain, with the rest looked up from reference TRBV7-3 and TRBJ2-7, is GAGVSQTPSNKVTEKGKYVELRCDPISGHTALYWYRQSLGQGPEFLIYFQGTGAADDSGLPNDRFFAVRPEGSVSTLKIQRTERGDSAVYLCASSLMGGATNYEQYFGPGTRLTVT.

This clone was recorded only once. This chain's CDR3 is CASRLRLAGGLSYEQYF. DNA for the CDR3: TGTGCCAGCAGGCTAAGGCTAGCGGGAGGGCTCTCCTACGAGCAGTACTTC. This sequence joins TRBV11-2 and TRBJ2-5; TRBD2 matches at 12 bases. The end of the DNA fits TRBJ2-7 better, so the J call may be wrong. The germline gives CDR1 SGHAT, CDR2 FQNNGV. The CDR3 totals 17 residues.

The rearrangement uses TRBV15 and TRBJ2-3; D unclear. This CDR3 has 16 amino acids. Deletions cut 0 bases from V and 2 bases from J, with 12 bases between. Per the germline V gene, CDR1 is LNHNV and CDR2 is YYDKDF (reference sequence). CDR3 region: CATSRDRSRPTDTQYF. In DNA, the CDR3 is TGTGCCACCAGCAGAGATCGGTCCAGGCCCACAGATACGCAGTATTTT. Full variable domain (rest looked up from reference TRBV15 and TRBJ2-3): DAMVIQNPRYQVTQFGKPVTLSCSQTLNHNVMYWYQQKSSQAPKLLFHYYDKDFNNEADTPDNFQSRRPNTSFCFLDIRSPGLGDTAMYLCATSRDRSRPTDTQYFGPGTRLTVL.

V is TRBV10-3 and J is TRBJ2-7; D unclear. CDR3 length: 11 residues. Trimming removed 3 bases at V and 4 bases at J, with 4 bases between. The germline V gene has CDR1 ENHRY and CDR2 SYGVKD. The CDR3 loop is CAISDRYEQYF. The CDR3 bases are TGTGCCATCAGTGACCGATACGAGCAGTACTTC.

The chain combines TRBV10-2 with TRBJ2-7; D gene unclear. The germline V and J ends were trimmed by 2 bases and 9 bases, with 5 bases remaining between them. This CDR3 region has 10 residues. Germline CDR1 and CDR2: WSHSY and SAAADI. The CDR3 reads CASSEKRQYF. In nucleotides, the CDR3 is TGCGCCAGCAGTGAGAAGCGGCAGTACTTC.

The CDR3 is CASSLWTSGNNEQFF. CDR3 nucleotide sequence: TGCGCCAGCAGCCTCTGGACTAGCGGTAACAATGAGCAGTTCTTC. The rearrangement links TRBV5-1 to TRBJ2-1, with 10 bases that match TRBD2. The CDR3 runs to 15 residues. Per the germline V gene, CDR1 is SGHRS and CDR2 is YFSETQ. Trimming cost V 4 bases and J 5 bases; bases outside gene matches: 6.

The chain recombines TRBV10-2 with TRBJ2-7; D is possibly TRBD2 (7 bases). The CDR3 totals 14 residues. V shed 8 bases and J shed 0 bases, with 14 bases lying between them. CDR1 and CDR2 from the germline V gene are WSHSY and SAAADI. The CDR3 is CASGGAGGSYEQYF. As DNA, the CDR3 is TGCGCCAGCGGGGGGGCGGGTGGCTCCTACGAGCAGTACTTC.

This clone was seen once. The chain carries TRBV4-2 and TRBJ1-3; tentative D call: TRBD1 (5 bases). There are 16 residues in the CDR3. Trimming stripped 1 base from V and 0 bases from J, with 10 bases between. The germline V gene has CDR1 LGHNA and CDR2 YNFKEQ. CDR3 sequence reads: CASSQGQYTSGNTIYF. CDR3 sequence (DNA): TGTGCCAGCAGCCAAGGACAGTATACCTCTGGAAACACCATATATTTT.

The rearrangement uses TRBV6-5 and TRBJ1-3; 7 bases map to TRBD1. This CDR3 comprises 15 residues. Germline lookup yields CDR1 MNHEY and CDR2 SVGAGI. V was pared by 6 bases and J by 1 base, with 6 bases of the junction left unmatched. The CDR3 sequence is CASSEGTASGNTIYF. Here the CDR3 DNA reads TGTGCCAGCAGCGAGGGGACAGCTTCTGGAAACACCATATATTTT.

This chain uses TRBV2 with TRBJ2-2; no clear D gene. Trimming removed 8 bases at V and 0 bases at J, with 13 bases between. Per the germline V gene, CDR1 is SNHLY and CDR2 is FYNNEI. This CDR3 contains 15 residues. The CDR3 DNA reads TGTGCCAGCCAAAGCAGTTACGCGAACACCGGGGAGCTGTTTTTT. It translates to CASQSSYANTGELFF.